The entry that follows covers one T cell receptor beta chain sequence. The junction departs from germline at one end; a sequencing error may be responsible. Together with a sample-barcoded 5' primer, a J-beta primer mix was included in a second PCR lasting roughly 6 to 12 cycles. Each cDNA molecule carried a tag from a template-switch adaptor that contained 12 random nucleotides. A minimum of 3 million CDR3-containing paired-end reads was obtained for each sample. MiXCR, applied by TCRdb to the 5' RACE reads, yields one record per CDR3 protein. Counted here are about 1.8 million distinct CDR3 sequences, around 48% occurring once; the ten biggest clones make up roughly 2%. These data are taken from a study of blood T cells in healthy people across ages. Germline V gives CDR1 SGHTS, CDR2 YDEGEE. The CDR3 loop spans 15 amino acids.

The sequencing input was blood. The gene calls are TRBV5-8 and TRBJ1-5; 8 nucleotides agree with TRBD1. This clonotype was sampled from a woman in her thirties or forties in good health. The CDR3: CASSYRTGSIQPQHF. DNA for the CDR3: TGTGCCAGCAGTTACAGGACAGGGAGCATTCAGCCCCAGCATTTT.